What follows are 30 T cell receptor beta chains derived from one specimen sequenced in a study of blood T cell repertoires in COVID-19. Using immunoSEQ multiplex PCR, the repertoire was profiled, and TCRdb retains in-frame clones only, with some absent. Of 99,000 or so clones in the sample, about 82% are singletons; the top ten hold over 10%. The sequencing sample was made of peripheral blood. The receptor source for this set is a woman aged 60 to 75 in a cohort sampled during active or convalescent COVID-19.

In its sample, this clone was seen once. CDR3 amino acids: CASSPREKNSPLHF. The CDR3 nucleotides are TGTGCCAGCTCACCACGGGAGAAGAATTCACCCCTCCACTTT. The J gene is TRBJ1-6, the V gene TRBV18; no reliable D call. Germline V gives CDR1 KGHSH, CDR2 LQKENI. The CDR3 runs to 14 residues. With 1 base removed from V and 7 bases from J, the gap between germline ends came to 8 bases.

CDR3 sequence reads: CASSFPGVGGNTIYF. The CDR3 DNA is TGTGCCAGCAGCTTTCCCGGGGTCGGTGGAAACACCATATATTTT. V usage is TRBV11-2 and J usage is TRBJ1-3; D ambiguous. The CDR3 has 15 amino acids. Germline CDR1 is SGHAT and CDR2 is FQNNGV. Trimming shortened V by 3 bases and J by 3 bases, and 12 bases separated the two germline ends.

This clone has just a few counts. The chain is built from TRBV5-4 and TRBJ2-7; the D is unclear. The V gene lost 0 bases and the J gene lost 6 bases, with 13 bases spanning the gap. The CDR3 spans 14 residues. Germline CDR1 reads SGHNT; CDR2 reads YYREEE (reference sequence). The CDR3 DNA reads as TGTGCCAGCAGCTTGGAATCTAGATTGGGCGAGCAGTACTTC. Protein product: CASSLESRLGEQYF.

The CDR3 loop is CASSLASLTYTEAFF. The CDR3 DNA is TGCGCCAGCAGCTTGGCCTCCCTGACATACACTGAAGCTTTCTTT. The chain joins TRBV5-1 to TRBJ1-1; D uncertain. Germline V lookup: CDR1 SGHRS, CDR2 YFSETQ. The CDR3 length is 15 residues. Deletions cut 0 bases from V and 3 bases from J, with 12 bases between.

The rearrangement links TRBV5-4 to TRBJ1-1, with D possibly TRBD1 on 5 matching bases. The CDR3 contains 12 residues. Trimming took 0 bases from V and 7 from J, leaving 7 bases between them. Germline values: CDR1 SGHNT, CDR2 YYREEE (reference sequence). CDR3 region: CASSLERGEAFF. Written as DNA, the CDR3 is TGTGCCAGCAGCTTGGAAAGGGGTGAAGCTTTCTTT.

The chain uses TRBV4-1 and TRBJ1-4, with D tentatively TRBD1 (6 bases). V was pared by 8 bases and J by 4 bases, with 14 bases between. The CDR3 consists of 14 residues. Per germline, CDR1 MGHRA and CDR2 YSYEKL. The CDR3 region is CASRGQPINEKLFF. DNA of the CDR3: TGCGCCAGCCGAGGACAGCCCATTAATGAAAAACTGTTTTTT.

V is TRBV12-3 or TRBV12-4 and J is TRBJ1-1; TRBD1 aligns across 11 bases. The CDR3 is 13 residues long. The ends lost 5 bases at V and 9 bases at J; junction bases unmatched: 5. The CDR3: CASSADRGRKAFF. Written as DNA, the CDR3 is TGTGCCAGCAGTGCGGACAGGGGGCGGAAAGCTTTCTTT.

CDR3 sequence reads: CATSQSGLGYTF. CDR3 in DNA: TGTGCCACCAGCCAGTCAGGGCTAGGCTACACCTTC. The chain is built from TRBV15 and TRBJ1-2; D is possibly TRBD1 (5 bases). The V end was cut by 5 bases, the J end by 8 bases, with 12 bases between. Germline-derived CDR1 and CDR2 are LNHNV and YYDKDF (reference sequence). The CDR3 has 12 amino acids.

The rearrangement links TRBV6-6 to TRBJ2-5; the D gene is possibly TRBD2 (6 bases). V lost 2 bases, J lost 7 bases, and 14 bases lay in between. The CDR3 is 14 residues long. Germline V gene data show CDR1 as MNHNY and CDR2 as SVGAGI (reference sequence). CDR3 residues: CASSYITGGMTQYF. CDR3 sequence (DNA): TGTGCCAGCAGTTACATCACAGGCGGGATGACCCAGTACTTC.

The CDR3 reads CASQKGAGGTGELFF. The CDR3 bases are TGTGCCAGCCAAAAGGGGGCAGGGGGAACCGGGGAGCTGTTTTTT. The V call is TRBV7-3, the J call TRBJ2-2; TRBD1 agrees at 7 bases. This CDR3 is built from 15 residues. Germline lookup yields CDR1 SGHTA and CDR2 FQGTGA. The J segment lost 5 bases and the V segment lost 8 bases, leaving 11 bases of the junction unmatched.

The sample holds one count of this clone. The chain links TRBV11-2 to TRBJ1-1, with D possibly matching TRBD1 (6 bases). CDR1 SGHAT and CDR2 FQNNGV come from the germline V gene. This CDR3 contains 13 residues. V lost 1 base to trimming and J lost 7 bases, with 10 bases between them. The CDR3 sequence: CASSLATGVEAFF. DNA for the CDR3: TGTGCCAGCAGCTTAGCGACAGGAGTTGAAGCTTTCTTT.

J is TRBJ1-3 and V is TRBV5-1; no clear D. Trimming removed 1 base from V and 0 bases from J, with 2 bases in between. Germline-derived CDR1 and CDR2 are SGHRS and YFSETQ. The CDR3 runs 13 residues. The CDR3 region has the DNA TGCGCCAGCAGCTTGTACTCTGGAAACACCATATATTTT. Translating it yields CASSLYSGNTIYF.

The chain uses TRBV11-1 and TRBJ2-5, with 8 bases that match TRBD1. This CDR3 region has 16 residues. V gave up 5 bases and J gave up 2 bases; unmatched junction bases: 10. CDR1 SGHAT and CDR2 FQDESV come from the germline V gene (reference sequence). CDR3 residues: CASSPLGTGLQETQYF. CDR3 DNA: TGTGCCAGCAGCCCTTTAGGGACAGGTCTTCAAGAGACCCAGTACTTC. The entire variable domain, with the rest obtained from reference TRBV11-1 and TRBJ2-5, is as follows: EAEVAQSPRYKITEKSQAVAFWCDPISGHATLYWYRQILGQGPELLVQFQDESVVDDSQLPKDRFSAERLKGVDSTLKIQPAELGDSAMYLCASSPLGTGLQETQYFGPGTRLLVL.

This clone was seen more than once but under ten times. Other DNA sequences in the same sample also yield this CDR3. The J gene is TRBJ1-5, the V gene TRBV19, with TRBD1 identical over 9 bases. CDR3 size: 15 residues. The V segment lost 3 bases and the J segment 7 bases; nucleotides outside the gene matches: 7. The germline V gene has CDR1 LNHDA and CDR2 SQIVND (reference sequence). CDR3 protein: CASSIYRGRGQPQHF. The CDR3 DNA follows: TGTGCCAGTAGTATCTACAGGGGGCGCGGGCAGCCCCAGCATTTT.

Notes on this clone: Sequence at one end of the junction differs from germline and may be a read error. V usage is TRBV15 and J usage is TRBJ1-3; D is ambiguous. This CDR3 is 14 amino acids long. Germline-derived CDR1 and CDR2 are LNHNV and YYDKDF (reference sequence). The CDR3 here is CATSRASPGNTIYF. In DNA, the CDR3 is TGTGCCACCAGTAGAGCGTCTCCCGGAAACACCATATATTTT.

This clone is a singleton in its sample. The J gene is TRBJ1-1, the V gene TRBV18; D perhaps matches TRBD1 (6 bases). This CDR3 is 13 amino acids long. Trimming stripped 3 bases from V and 12 bases from J, with 17 bases between. Germline CDR1 KGHSH, CDR2 LQKENI. The CDR3 reads CASSPDRRADPFF. In nucleotides, the CDR3 is TGTGCCAGCTCACCCGACAGGAGAGCGGATCCTTTCTTT.

J is TRBJ2-2 and V is TRBV5-1, with TRBD2 matching 12 bases. CDR1 and CDR2 (germline): SGHRS, YFSETQ. Germline trimming cut 2 bases from V and 7 bases from J; bases unmatched to any gene: 6. The CDR3 runs 16 residues. The CDR3 region has the DNA TGCGCCAGCAGCTTCGAACTAGCGGGAGGCCACGGGGAGCTGTTTTTT. Its translation is CASSFELAGGHGELFF.

This clone was found a few times. This chain connects TRBV3-1 (or the pseudogene TRBV3-2) to TRBJ1-2; TRBD1 is a possible D gene (5 bases). Germline V lookup: CDR1 LGHDT, CDR2 YNNKEL (reference sequence). The CDR3 extends over 13 amino acids. Trimming stripped 4 bases from V and 4 bases from J, with 10 bases between. The CDR3 DNA follows: TGTGCCAGCAGCCGGGGACTCAGCTATGGCTACACCTTC. It encodes CASSRGLSYGYTF.

The chain uses TRBV5-1 and TRBJ2-3; the match to TRBD2 covers 13 bases. V shed 4 bases and J 6 bases; nucleotides not matched to a gene: 11. Germline V gene lookup returns CDR1 SGHRS and CDR2 YFSETQ. The CDR3 length is 17 residues. The chain's CDR3 is CASSPDWTSGSGDTQYF. For the CDR3, the DNA is TGCGCCAGCAGCCCGGATTGGACTAGCGGGAGCGGGGATACGCAGTATTTT.

V is TRBV19 and J is TRBJ2-1; TRBD2 is a possible D gene (6 bases). Germline loops: CDR1 LNHDA, CDR2 SQIVND (reference sequence). Trimming pared 7 bases from V and 3 bases from J, leaving 13 bases between. CDR3 size: 14 residues. For the CDR3, the DNA is TGTGCCAGTACCCCCTACGGGAGCTACAATGAGCAGTTCTTC. Translation: CASTPYGSYNEQFF.

This rearrangement joins TRBV5-1 to TRBJ1-1; the D gene is possibly TRBD1 (5 bases). CDR3 length equals 13 residues. Germline values: CDR1 SGHRS, CDR2 YFSETQ. With 1 base removed from V and 6 bases from J, the gap between germline ends came to 10 bases. The CDR3 protein is CASSLNSGSEAFF. Written as DNA, the CDR3 is TGCGCCAGCAGCTTGAATTCAGGGTCTGAAGCTTTCTTT.

This chain links TRBV19 with TRBJ2-4; 12 nucleotides line up with TRBD2. Germline V gene data show CDR1 as LNHDA and CDR2 as SQIVND (reference sequence). The CDR3 covers 17 residues. V shed 3 bases and J 0 bases; nucleotides not matched to a gene: 3. CDR3 residues: CASSILAGGRAKNIQYF. The CDR3 DNA is TGTGCCAGTAGTATTCTAGCGGGGGGGAGAGCCAAAAACATTCAGTACTTC.

This clone was seen a few times. The chain employs TRBV5-6 and TRBJ2-1; 9 bases map to TRBD1. The CDR3 totals 15 residues. Unmatched junction bases numbered 1, after V lost 0 bases and J lost 3 bases. Germline CDR1 reads SGHDT; CDR2 reads YYEEEE. CDR3 loop: CASSLGDRVYNEQFF. The CDR3 region has the DNA TGTGCCAGCAGCTTGGGGGACAGGGTCTACAATGAGCAGTTCTTC.

V and J are TRBV19 and TRBJ1-2, with 7 bases fitting TRBD1. V gave up 4 bases and J gave up 7 bases; unmatched junction bases: 3. The V gene's germline CDR1 is LNHDA and CDR2 SQIVND (reference sequence). The CDR3 totals 12 residues. The CDR3 coding sequence is TGTGCCAGTAGTACGGACAGGCCTGGCTACACCTTC. Amino acid sequence: CASSTDRPGYTF.

The V gene is TRBV6-8, the J gene TRBJ2-2; 9 bases align to TRBD2. This CDR3 spans 17 amino acids. The junction had 4 bases not matched to a gene; V was cut back by 2 bases and J by 0 bases. Germline CDR1 reads MNHGY; CDR2 reads SAAAGT. The CDR3 here is CASSYRAGGTNTGELFF. The CDR3 coding sequence is TGTGCCAGCAGTTACAGAGCGGGAGGAACGAACACCGGGGAGCTGTTTTTT.

The chain joins TRBV2 to TRBJ2-1; the match to TRBD1 covers 8 bases. This CDR3 is 15 amino acids long. V was clipped by 8 bases and J by 7 bases; unmatched bases: 13. Germline V lookup: CDR1 SNHLY, CDR2 FYNNEI. The CDR3 bases are TGTGCCAGCGTTACGAGGGACAGGTATGGGAATGAGCAGTTCTTC. This encodes CASVTRDRYGNEQFF.

This clone appeared a single time. The rearrangement joins TRBV5-1 to TRBJ1-4, with 9 bases fitting TRBD1. Losses at the gene ends were 5 bases for V and 3 bases for J; bases not matched to a gene: 11. The germline gives CDR1 SGHRS, CDR2 YFSETQ. The CDR3 extends over 17 amino acids. In nucleotides, the CDR3 is TGCGCCAGCAGTCGACAGGGGGAATCCGCCGCTAATGAAAAACTGTTTTTT. The encoded protein is CASSRQGESAANEKLFF.

CDR3 in amino acids: CASSLDGRGVDEQFF. The CDR3 nucleotides read TGCGCCAGCAGCTTGGACGGGCGGGGGGTTGATGAGCAGTTCTTC. The genes are TRBV5-1 and TRBJ2-1; 8 positions agree with TRBD2. Germline CDR1 and CDR2: SGHRS and YFSETQ. The V segment lost 0 bases and the J segment 8 bases; nucleotides outside the gene matches: 7. The length of the CDR3 is 15 residues.

The chain is built from TRBV5-1 and TRBJ2-3, with 9 bases lining up with TRBD1. The V segment lost 1 base and the J segment 3 bases; nucleotides outside the gene matches: 3. Germline lookup yields CDR1 SGHRS and CDR2 YFSETQ. CDR3 length: 15 amino acids. For the CDR3, the DNA is TGCGCCAGCAGCTTGTTACAGGGGGCAACAGATACGCAGTATTTT. Encoded protein: CASSLLQGATDTQYF.

This rearrangement joins TRBV4-1 to TRBJ2-7, with a possible D match to TRBD1 (5 bases). The germline V and J ends were trimmed by 5 bases and 1 base, with 12 bases remaining between them. CDR1 is MGHRA and CDR2 is YSYEKL in the germline V gene. CDR3 length: 14 amino acids. The CDR3 loop is CASSLTVSSYEQYF. The CDR3, as DNA: TGCGCCAGCAGCTTGACAGTTTCATCCTACGAGCAGTACTTC.